This note documents a single T cell receptor beta chain sequence. Generated by immunoSEQ multiplex PCR, the TCRdb table keeps only in-frame clones and is missing some. The data show around 150,000 clones, around 96% seen once. This entry belongs to a study of control samples from healthy donors and cancer patients. The receptor comes from a woman in her thirties or forties in good health. The sample was blood.

The CDR3 nucleotides are TGTGCCGCACGAGGCGGGCGCGCCGCCTACAATGAGCAGTTCTTC. Translated, it gives CAARGGRAAYNEQFF. The chain employs TRBV2 and TRBJ2-1; maybe TRBD2 (5 bases). Deletions cut 11 bases from V and 2 bases from J, with 19 bases between. Germline CDR1 and CDR2: SNHLY and FYNNEI. The CDR3 has 15 residues.